Shown below are 14 T cell receptor beta chains from a single sample sequenced in a study of monozygotic twins with inflammatory bowel disease. TCRdb reworked the 5' RACE reads into one entry per CDR3 protein, no DNA. This table holds about 380,000 distinct CDR3 sequences. Sequenced: blood. These receptors were obtained from a human donor with ulcerative colitis or Crohn's disease, or a healthy co-twin of an affected twin (not recorded which).

CDR3 residues: CASTRGRGVVNEQFF. This chain uses TRBV6-2 or TRBV6-3 with TRBJ2-1; the D call from TCRdb, TRBD1, cannot be confirmed without DNA. The germline V gene has CDR1 MNHEY and CDR2 SVGEGT. The CDR3 spans 15 residues.

The rearrangement joins TRBV20-1 to TRBJ1-2. From germline, CDR1 is DFQATT and CDR2 SNEGSKA (reference sequence). The CDR3 sequence is 13 residues long. The CDR3 reads CSANRGGNYGYTF.

This chain joins TRBV12-3 or TRBV12-4 and TRBJ2-2; TCRdb's D call of TRBD1 is untestable without DNA. The CDR3 sequence is 15 residues long. The CDR3: CASSQQGFDTGELFF.

V gene TRBV20-1 combines with J gene TRBJ2-3; the TCRdb call, TRBD2, lacks DNA for checking. The CDR3 runs to 15 residues. Germline V lookup: CDR1 DFQATT, CDR2 SNEGSKA (reference sequence). The CDR3 sequence is CSARKGLAGTDTQYF.

The V call is TRBV18, the J call TRBJ1-1. This CDR3 comprises 13 residues. In germline, CDR1 is KGHSH, CDR2 LQKENI. CDR3 loop: CASSTPSSRSAFF.

The chain combines TRBV9 with TRBJ2-2; the D gene TCRdb calls, TRBD1, cannot be checked with no DNA. In germline, CDR1 is SGDLS, CDR2 YYNGEE. The CDR3 is 17 amino acids. CDR3 amino acids: CASSVREGARRAGELFF.

The V call is TRBV20-1, the J call TRBJ2-5. Looked up from germline, CDR1 is DFQATT and CDR2 is SNEGSKA (reference sequence). This CDR3 region has 11 residues. CDR3 amino acids: CSAPKTETQYF.

The rearrangement links TRBV2 to TRBJ2-3; TCRdb lists TRBD1, though no DNA is available to test this call. In germline, CDR1 is SNHLY, CDR2 FYNNEI. The CDR3 runs to 17 residues. The CDR3 spells CANSRQGAMVAGDTQYF. The full variable domain, in which reference TRBV2 and TRBJ2-3 provide the parts outside the CDR3, is EPEVTQTPSHQVTQMGQEVILRCVPISNHLYFYWYRQILGQKVEFLVSFYNNEISEKSEIFDDQFSVERPDGSNFTLKIRSTKLEDSAMYFCANSRQGAMVAGDTQYFGPGTRLTVL.

The chain joins TRBV9 to TRBJ2-7; the TCRdb D gene call, TRBD2, has no DNA to confirm it. This CDR3 region has 16 residues. Germline values: CDR1 SGDLS, CDR2 YYNGEE. CDR3 sequence: CASSLGTSGGFYEQYF.

The chain is built from TRBV5-4 and TRBJ1-3. The CDR3 sequence is 16 residues long. In germline, CDR1 is SGHNT, CDR2 YYREEE (reference sequence). CDR3 residues: CASSPQKISSGNTIYF.

This chain links TRBV29-1 with TRBJ1-1. Germline V gene sequence: CDR1 SQVTM, CDR2 ANQGSEA. The CDR3 sequence is 12 residues long. The CDR3 is CSVAGVWAEAFF.

The CDR3 sequence: CASSQQPDPTEAFF. The chain couples TRBV5-1 to TRBJ1-1. Per germline, CDR1 SGHRS and CDR2 YFSETQ. The CDR3 totals 14 residues.

The chain carries TRBV6-2 or TRBV6-3 and TRBJ1-5; TCRdb's D call of TRBD1 is untestable without DNA. Germline V lookup: CDR1 MNHEY, CDR2 SVGEGT. The CDR3 runs 13 residues. This chain's CDR3 is CASSPGTGLPQHF.

V gene TRBV5-6 combines with J gene TRBJ1-1. The CDR3 is 13 residues long. CDR1 is SGHDT, CDR2 YYEEEE, per germline. The CDR3 loop is CASSLGAVTEAFF.